A selection of T cell receptor beta chains follows, all from one sample in a study of beta chain features in type 1 diabetes. Sequencing was performed with immunoSEQ multiplex PCR; in TCRdb, only in-frame clones are kept and a portion is missing. The profile shows about 110,000 clones, about two fifths of them singletons. Material for sequencing was stem cell memory CD4+ T cells from blood. The source is a woman aged 18 to 35 in good health. Each CDR3 is given with its conserved first and last residue. The D gene is left open where the match is weak. Clone sizes are given selectively: once, few, many, or a class where the clone is expanded.

v_call	d_call	clone_size	j_call	cdr3_nt	cdr3_aa
TRBV11-2	TRBD2	NA	TRBJ2-7	TGTGCCAGCAGCTTAGCCGGGACTAGCGGGAGCAGGTACGAGCAGTACTTC	CASSLAGTSGSRYEQYF
TRBV28	NA	NA	TRBJ2-7	TGTGCCAGTAGTGTTGGGGGGATCTACGAGCAGTACTTC	CASSVGGIYEQYF
TRBV7-2	TRBD2	few	TRBJ2-3	TGTGCCAGCAGCTCCGGACTAGCGGCAGATACGCAGTATTTT	CASSSGLAADTQYF
TRBV7-2	TRBD2	NA	TRBJ2-7	TGTGCCAGCAGCTCCGGACGGACTAGTCTCACCTACGAGCAGTACTTC	CASSSGRTSLTYEQYF
TRBV11-2	TRBD2	NA	TRBJ2-1	TGTGCCAGCAGCGTGCGGGGGAATGAGCAGTTCTTC	CASSVRGNEQFF
TRBV7-9	TRBD1	NA	TRBJ1-4	TGTGCCAGCAGCTTAAGTTTGGCAGGGGGCGAAAAACTGTTTTTT	CASSLSLAGGEKLFF
TRBV5-1	NA	NA	TRBJ2-7	TGCGCCAGCAGCTTTGCCAGGGCCCACGAGCAGTACTTC	CASSFARAHEQYF
TRBV18	TRBD2	NA	TRBJ2-1	TGTGCCAGCTCACCAGGGGCTAGCGGGAGTGTTGATGAGCAGTTCTTC	CASSPGASGSVDEQFF
TRBV5-5	NA	NA	TRBJ2-1	TGTGCCAGCAGCTTTCTCACAGTTCGCAATGAGCAGTTCTTC	CASSFLTVRNEQFF
TRBV10-3	NA	NA	TRBJ2-7	TGTGCCATCAGTTCGCAGGGGATGAACGAGCAGTACTTC	CAISSQGMNEQYF
TRBV5-1	NA	NA	TRBJ2-2	TGCGCCAGCAGCTTGTTTTGGTCAGACCGAGGGATGCCCGGGGAGCTGTTTTTT	CASSLFWSDRGMPGELFF
TRBV7-9	TRBD2	NA	TRBJ2-3	TGTGCCAGCAGCCAGACTAGCGGGAGGGCAGATACGCAGTATTTT	CASSQTSGRADTQYF
TRBV28	TRBD1	few	TRBJ2-7	TGTGCCAGCAGCCACAGCGGGACAGGGTCCCACGAGCAGTACTTC	CASSHSGTGSHEQYF
TRBV7-6	TRBD1	NA	TRBJ2-7	TGTGCCAGCAGCCTGGGGACAGGGGGGACCGCACGCTACGAGCAGTACTTC	CASSLGTGGTARYEQYF
TRBV7-3	NA	NA	TRBJ2-1	TGTGCCAGCAGCTCGGATCTTGACGGGGAGCAGTTCTTC	CASSSDLDGEQFF
TRBV6-5	NA	NA	TRBJ1-3	TGTGCCAGCAGTTATGGCAGGGAAGTTGGAAACACCATATATTTT	CASSYGREVGNTIYF
TRBV19	TRBD1	NA	TRBJ1-2	TGTGCCATCTCCGACAGGGTCGGAGGCTACACCTTC	CAISDRVGGYTF
TRBV6-6	TRBD2	NA	TRBJ2-3	TGTGCCAGCAGTACATCGACTAGCGCCACAGATACGCAGTATTTT	CASSTSTSATDTQYF
TRBV15	NA	NA	TRBJ1-2	TGTGCCACCAGCAGAGACGACAGAATTAACTATGGCTACACCTTC	CATSRDDRINYGYTF
TRBV27	TRBD2	NA	TRBJ2-7	TGTGCCAGCAGTTTGGGGAGGGGTCCCTACGAGCAGTACTTC	CASSLGRGPYEQYF
TRBV2	NA	NA	TRBJ2-5	TGTGCCAGCAGTGAATCGCGGTACCAAGAGACCCAGTACTTC	CASSESRYQETQYF
TRBV11-2	TRBD2	once	TRBJ2-1	TGTGCCAGCAGCCCTACCATCGGGACTAGCGGGAGTGATGAGCAGTTCTTC	CASSPTIGTSGSDEQFF
TRBV5-1	NA	few	TRBJ1-1	TGCGCCAGCAGCTTAGCACTTATGAACACTGAAGCTTTCTTT	CASSLALMNTEAFF
TRBV30	TRBD2	NA	TRBJ2-3	TGTGCCTGGAGTGCGATGGGACTAGTGGCGTCTGCGCAGTATTTT	CAWSAMGLVASAQYF
TRBV6-1	TRBD1	NA	TRBJ1-2	TGTGCCAGCAGCGAGTCCATCTACAGGGGCTATGGCTACACCTTC	CASSESIYRGYGYTF
TRBV4-1	NA	NA	TRBJ2-1	TGCGCCAGCAGCCAAGTCGAGAAGGGGCCACCCTTAGCATACAATGAGCAGTTCTTC	CASSQVEKGPPLAYNEQFF
TRBV7-2	NA	NA	TRBJ2-5	TGTGCCAGCAGACGCCCGGGACAAACAGAGACCCAGTACTTC	CASRRPGQTETQYF
TRBV30	TRBD1	NA	TRBJ2-4	TGTGCCTGGAGTGTAGGGGGACAGGGGGACTTGGACATTCAGTACTTC	CAWSVGGQGDLDIQYF
TRBV28	TRBD1	NA	TRBJ1-2	TGTGCCAGCAGTTCCCACTCAGGGGGCGGCCATGGCTACACCTTC	CASSSHSGGGHGYTF
TRBV28	TRBD2	few	TRBJ2-1	TGTGCCAGCAGTTTAACAGCGGGAGGTCTCAATGAGCAGTTCTTC	CASSLTAGGLNEQFF
TRBV5-1	TRBD1	few	TRBJ2-1	TGCGCCAGCAGCTCAGCCCCGGGACAGAGTTACAATGAGCAGTTCTTC	CASSSAPGQSYNEQFF
TRBV10-3	TRBD2	NA	TRBJ2-2	TGTGCCATCAGTAGTAGCGGGAGATTAAGCACCGGGGAGCTGTTTTTT	CAISSSGRLSTGELFF
TRBV18	NA	few	TRBJ2-1	TGTGCCAGCTCACCACCGATGGGCAGGCTTGAGCAGTTCTTC	CASSPPMGRLEQFF
TRBV27	TRBD1	few	TRBJ2-5	TGTGCCAGCAGCCGTAATCGGGACAGGCGATGGGAGACCCAGTACTTC	CASSRNRDRRWETQYF
TRBV18	NA	few	TRBJ1-1	TGTGCCAGCTCACCACCGGGAAGGGGCACTGAAGCTTTCTTT	CASSPPGRGTEAFF
TRBV6-1	NA	NA	TRBJ1-5	TGTGCCAGCAGTGTCGGAAGACGGGAGCCCCAGCATTTT	CASSVGRREPQHF
TRBV7-9	NA	NA	TRBJ1-4	TGTGCCAGCAGCCTGACACACGAAAAACTGTTTTTT	CASSLTHEKLFF